In its sample, the clone carrying this TCR beta chain ranks as large. Its antigen remains unidentified. Each patient came to thyroid surgery without any prior treatment (of any kind). Per the original data handling: Clinicopathological groups of papillary thyroid cancer showed CDR3 differences that were used to build a distant-metastasis classifier. With MiXCR, TCRdb reprocessed the PCR reads. Clone size and V and J calls follow TCRdb, not the original study. This table has 15,000 to 20,000 clones, under 35% appearing once. These data come from a study of metastatic and nonmetastatic thyroid tumors. About the research overall: Where malignant and benign thyroid patients were concerned, repertoires were compared across blood and tumor or nodule tissue.

Findings and limits, study-wide: For both blood and tumor, malignant thyroid tumors reportedly showed significantly higher TCR beta diversity than benign nodules did.

This sequence originates from a female donor with papillary thyroid cancer or a benign thyroid nodule (not recorded which). Some clones in this sample may be carry-over from other donors' samples. The sample taken for sequencing was tumor tissue.

DNA of the CDR3: TGTGCCAGCAGTTATTGGGATCAGCCCCAGCATTTT. It yields the protein CASSYWDQPQHF. This sequence joins TRBV6-2 or TRBV6-3 and TRBJ1-5, with unresolved D. This CDR3 comprises 12 residues. V was trimmed by 3 bases and J by 5 bases, leaving 5 bases between them. CDR1 and CDR2 from the germline V gene are MNHEY and SVGEGT.